A selection of T cell receptor beta chains follows, all from one sample in a study of blood T cells in healthy people across ages. TCRdb re-analysed the 5' RACE reads in MiXCR, keeping a single row per CDR3 protein. The table has 780,000 or so distinct CDR3 sequences, approximately 25% seen once. The data were also submitted as part of a second study, on T cells of mothers and their children.

Sequenced: blood. These receptors were collected from a boy younger than 18 in good health. Both conserved end residues are part of each CDR3. The D gene is left open where the match is weak. For some rows the clone size is stated as once, few or many, or as a class when expanded; others skip it.

J gene: TRBJ1-6; V gene: TRBV5-5; clone size: -; D gene: -; CDR3 length: 16; CDR3 protein: CASSLGRAGDPEPLHF; CDR3 DNA: TGTGCCAGCAGCTTGGGTCGGGCAGGTGACCCAGAGCCCCTCCACTTT
J gene: TRBJ1-4; V gene: TRBV27; clone size: -; D gene: -; CDR3 length: 16; CDR3 protein: CASSLSAGEGLEKLFF; CDR3 DNA: TGTGCCAGCAGTTTATCGGCGGGGGAAGGGTTAGAAAAACTGTTTTTT
J gene: TRBJ1-1; V gene: TRBV7-2; clone size: -; D gene: -; CDR3 length: 12; CDR3 protein: CASSFPGEGAFF; CDR3 DNA: TGTGCCAGCAGCTTCCCCGGGGAAGGAGCTTTCTTT
J gene: TRBJ1-1; V gene: TRBV12-3/TRBV12-4; clone size: few; D gene: TRBD1; CDR3 length: 14; CDR3 protein: CASSPRAGGTEAFF; CDR3 DNA: TGTGCCAGCAGTCCCAGGGCAGGGGGGACTGAAGCTTTCTTT
J gene: TRBJ2-7; V gene: TRBV12-3/TRBV12-4; clone size: -; D gene: -; CDR3 length: 14; CDR3 protein: CASSPGGPPYEQYF; CDR3 DNA: TGTGCCAGCAGCCCCGGGGGGCCTCCCTACGAGCAGTACTTC
J gene: TRBJ2-6; V gene: TRBV29-1; clone size: few; D gene: TRBD1; CDR3 length: 16; CDR3 protein: CSVDGGVGQGGNVLTF; CDR3 DNA: TGCAGCGTTGACGGAGGGGTAGGACAGGGTGGCAACGTCCTGACTTTC
J gene: TRBJ1-2; V gene: TRBV7-2; clone size: -; D gene: -; CDR3 length: 15; CDR3 protein: CASSPRGGADYGYTF; CDR3 DNA: TGTGCCAGCAGCCCCCGGGGGGGCGCGGACTATGGCTACACCTTC
J gene: TRBJ2-6; V gene: TRBV7-8; clone size: few; D gene: -; CDR3 length: 20; CDR3 protein: CASSPGPRRTPLSGANVLTF; CDR3 DNA: TGTGCCAGCAGCCCTGGCCCGCGCCGGACCCCTCTCTCTGGGGCCAACGTCCTGACTTTC
J gene: TRBJ2-7; V gene: TRBV27; clone size: few; D gene: -; CDR3 length: 14; CDR3 protein: CASSLREGFYEQYF; CDR3 DNA: TGTGCCAGCAGTTTACGTGAGGGCTTTTACGAGCAGTACTTC
J gene: TRBJ2-5; V gene: TRBV4-1; clone size: -; D gene: TRBD2; CDR3 length: 15; CDR3 protein: CASSHPPGLAGKRYF; CDR3 DNA: TGCGCCAGCAGCCACCCCCCGGGGCTAGCGGGCAAGAGGTACTTC
J gene: TRBJ2-3; V gene: TRBV29-1; clone size: -; D gene: TRBD2; CDR3 length: 15; CDR3 protein: CSVVGLADSTDTQYF; CDR3 DNA: TGCAGCGTGGTAGGACTAGCGGATAGCACAGATACGCAGTATTTT
J gene: TRBJ1-6; V gene: TRBV12-3/TRBV12-4; clone size: few; D gene: -; CDR3 length: 13; CDR3 protein: CASSLGTVSPLHF; CDR3 DNA: TGTGCCAGCAGTTTAGGAACTGTTTCACCCCTCCACTTT
J gene: TRBJ2-7; V gene: TRBV4-1; clone size: few; D gene: -; CDR3 length: 14; CDR3 protein: CASSQDRWGHEQYF; CDR3 DNA: TGCGCCAGCAGCCAAGATCGGTGGGGCCACGAGCAGTACTTC
J gene: TRBJ2-5; V gene: TRBV12-3/TRBV12-4; clone size: few; D gene: TRBD2; CDR3 length: 18; CDR3 protein: CASRPLGSGGFFQETQYF; CDR3 DNA: TGTGCCAGCAGGCCCCTTGGTAGCGGGGGATTCTTCCAAGAGACCCAGTACTTC
J gene: TRBJ2-2; V gene: TRBV6-5; clone size: few; D gene: -; CDR3 length: 12; CDR3 protein: CASGVNTGELFF; CDR3 DNA: TGTGCCAGCGGCGTGAACACCGGGGAGCTGTTTTTT
J gene: TRBJ2-7; V gene: TRBV29-1; clone size: -; D gene: -; CDR3 length: 14; CDR3 protein: CSVAPRGIGYEQYF; CDR3 DNA: TGCAGCGTTGCCCCCAGAGGGATCGGCTACGAGCAGTACTTC
J gene: TRBJ2-5; V gene: TRBV29-1; clone size: -; D gene: TRBD1; CDR3 length: 14; CDR3 protein: CSVEARGRGETQYF; CDR3 DNA: TGCAGCGTTGAAGCCAGGGGGCGAGGGGAGACCCAGTACTTC
J gene: TRBJ2-5; V gene: TRBV11-2; clone size: -; D gene: -; CDR3 length: 13; CDR3 protein: CASTGDTRETQYF; CDR3 DNA: TGTGCCAGCACCGGGGACACCAGGGAGACCCAGTACTTC
J gene: TRBJ2-1; V gene: TRBV2; clone size: -; D gene: TRBD2; CDR3 length: 14; CDR3 protein: CASSEGGGYNEQFF; CDR3 DNA: TGTGCCAGCAGTGAAGGCGGGGGCTACAATGAGCAGTTCTTC
J gene: TRBJ1-1; V gene: TRBV28; clone size: -; D gene: -; CDR3 length: 14; CDR3 protein: CASTNPINVYEAFF; CDR3 DNA: TGTGCCAGCACCAACCCTATTAACGTGTATGAAGCTTTCTTT
J gene: TRBJ2-1; V gene: TRBV20-1; clone size: few; D gene: -; CDR3 length: 14; CDR3 protein: CSARALRDHNEQFF; CDR3 DNA: TGCAGTGCTAGGGCTTTGCGGGACCACAATGAGCAGTTCTTC
J gene: TRBJ1-6; V gene: TRBV9; clone size: few; D gene: TRBD1; CDR3 length: 19; CDR3 protein: CASSPWVQGENSYNSPLHF; CDR3 DNA: TGTGCCAGCAGCCCCTGGGTGCAGGGGGAAAACTCCTATAATTCACCCCTCCACTTT
J gene: TRBJ2-5; V gene: TRBV28; clone size: -; D gene: -; CDR3 length: 13; CDR3 protein: CASSLPGWETQYF; CDR3 DNA: TGTGCCAGCAGTTTACCAGGGTGGGAGACCCAGTACTTC
J gene: TRBJ2-6; V gene: TRBV7-9; clone size: few; D gene: -; CDR3 length: 15; CDR3 protein: CASEAWDSGANVLTF; CDR3 DNA: TGTGCCAGCGAAGCTTGGGATTCTGGGGCCAACGTCCTGACTTTC
J gene: TRBJ1-5; V gene: TRBV20-1; clone size: -; D gene: TRBD1; CDR3 length: 16; CDR3 protein: CSATLQTGGGNQPQHF; CDR3 DNA: TGCAGTGCTACCCTTCAAACAGGGGGCGGCAATCAGCCCCAGCATTTT
J gene: TRBJ2-7; V gene: TRBV29-1; clone size: -; D gene: -; CDR3 length: 13; CDR3 protein: CSVVDGSSYEQYF; CDR3 DNA: TGCAGCGTTGTAGACGGGAGCTCCTACGAGCAGTACTTC
J gene: TRBJ2-2; V gene: TRBV29-1; clone size: few; D gene: -; CDR3 length: 13; CDR3 protein: CSGRVLNTGELFF; CDR3 DNA: TGCAGCGGTAGGGTTCTGAACACCGGGGAGCTGTTTTTT
J gene: TRBJ2-5; V gene: TRBV18; clone size: -; D gene: -; CDR3 length: 15; CDR3 protein: CASSPTGTSQETQYF; CDR3 DNA: TGTGCCAGCTCACCGACAGGAACCTCCCAAGAGACCCAGTACTTC
J gene: TRBJ2-1; V gene: TRBV7-3; clone size: few; D gene: -; CDR3 length: 15; CDR3 protein: CASSLNGASYNEQFF; CDR3 DNA: TGTGCCAGCAGCTTAAACGGGGCCTCCTACAATGAGCAGTTCTTC
J gene: TRBJ2-7; V gene: TRBV24-1; clone size: -; D gene: TRBD1; CDR3 length: 14; CDR3 protein: CATSSGYRGYEQYF; CDR3 DNA: TGTGCCACCAGTTCCGGTTACAGGGGCTACGAGCAGTACTTC
J gene: TRBJ2-7; V gene: TRBV6-5; clone size: -; D gene: TRBD1; CDR3 length: 15; CDR3 protein: CASRAGQGNSYEQYF; CDR3 DNA: TGTGCCAGCAGAGCGGGACAGGGCAACTCCTACGAGCAGTACTTC
J gene: TRBJ2-3; V gene: TRBV12-3/TRBV12-4; clone size: -; D gene: -; CDR3 length: 15; CDR3 protein: CASSPGGSARYTQYF; CDR3 DNA: TGTGCCAGCAGTCCCGGGGGATCCGCGCGATATACGCAGTATTTT
J gene: TRBJ2-3; V gene: TRBV20-1; clone size: few; D gene: -; CDR3 length: 14; CDR3 protein: CSARPTVSTDTQYF; CDR3 DNA: TGCAGTGCTAGACCTACGGTTAGCACAGATACGCAGTATTTT
J gene: TRBJ2-7; V gene: TRBV4-2; clone size: -; D gene: TRBD2; CDR3 length: 13; CDR3 protein: CASSAGETYEQYF; CDR3 DNA: TGTGCCAGCAGCGCGGGAGAAACCTACGAGCAGTACTTC
J gene: TRBJ2-3; V gene: TRBV29-1; clone size: few; D gene: -; CDR3 length: 12; CDR3 protein: CSAKTSTDTQYF; CDR3 DNA: TGCAGCGCCAAGACTAGCACAGATACGCAGTATTTT
J gene: TRBJ1-5; V gene: TRBV20-1; clone size: -; D gene: -; CDR3 length: 14; CDR3 protein: CSARPGVGDQPQHF; CDR3 DNA: TGCAGTGCGCGCCCAGGGGTTGGAGATCAGCCCCAGCATTTT
J gene: TRBJ1-4; V gene: TRBV6-5; clone size: -; D gene: -; CDR3 length: 15; CDR3 protein: CASTRTATRGEKLFF; CDR3 DNA: TGTGCCAGCACGCGAACCGCGACCCGAGGGGAAAAACTGTTTTTT
J gene: TRBJ1-1; V gene: TRBV5-1; clone size: -; D gene: -; CDR3 length: 14; CDR3 protein: CASSLTPGGTEAFF; CDR3 DNA: TGCGCCAGCAGCTTGACACCTGGAGGCACTGAAGCTTTCTTT